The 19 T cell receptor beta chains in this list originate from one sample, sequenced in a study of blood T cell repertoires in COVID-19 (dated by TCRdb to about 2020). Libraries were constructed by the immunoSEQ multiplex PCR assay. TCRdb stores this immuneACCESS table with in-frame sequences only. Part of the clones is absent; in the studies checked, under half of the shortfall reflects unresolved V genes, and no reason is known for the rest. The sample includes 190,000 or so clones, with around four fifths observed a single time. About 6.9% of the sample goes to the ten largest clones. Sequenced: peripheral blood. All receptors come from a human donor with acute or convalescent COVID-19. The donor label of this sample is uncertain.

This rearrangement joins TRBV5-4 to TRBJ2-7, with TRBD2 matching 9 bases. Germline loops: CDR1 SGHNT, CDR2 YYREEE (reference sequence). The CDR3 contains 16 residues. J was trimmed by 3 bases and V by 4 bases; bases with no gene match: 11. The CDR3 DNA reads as TGTGCCAGCAGCGCCTTACTAGCGGGTGGAAACTACGAGCAGTACTTC. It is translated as CASSALLAGGNYEQYF.

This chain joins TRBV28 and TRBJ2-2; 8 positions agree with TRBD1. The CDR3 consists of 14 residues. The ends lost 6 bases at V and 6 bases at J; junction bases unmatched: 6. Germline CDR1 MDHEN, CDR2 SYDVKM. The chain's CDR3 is CASSSPGGSGELFF. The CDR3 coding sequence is TGTGCCAGCAGCTCACCAGGGGGCTCCGGGGAGCTGTTTTTT.

The CDR3 sequence is CASSQGGQALAQYF. The CDR3 DNA reads TGTGCCAGCAGCCAAGGTGGCCAGGCCCTTGCGCAGTATTTT. The chain has TRBV3-1 (or the pseudogene TRBV3-2) and TRBJ2-3; D is unresolved. Deletions cut 1 base from V and 10 bases from J, with 15 bases between. Per germline, CDR1 LGHDT and CDR2 YNNKEL (reference sequence). The CDR3 runs 14 residues.

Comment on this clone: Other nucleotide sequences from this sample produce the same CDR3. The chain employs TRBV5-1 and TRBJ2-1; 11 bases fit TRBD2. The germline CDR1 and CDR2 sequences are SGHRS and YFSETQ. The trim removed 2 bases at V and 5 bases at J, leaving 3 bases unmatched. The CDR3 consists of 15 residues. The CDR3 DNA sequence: TGCGCCAGCAGCTTAAGTAGCGGGAGGGACAATGAGCAGTTCTTC. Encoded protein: CASSLSSGRDNEQFF.

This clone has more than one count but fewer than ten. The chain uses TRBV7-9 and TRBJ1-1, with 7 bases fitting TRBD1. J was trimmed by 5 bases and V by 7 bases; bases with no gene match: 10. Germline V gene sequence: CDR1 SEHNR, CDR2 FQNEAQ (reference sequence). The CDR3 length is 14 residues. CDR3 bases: TGTGCCAGCAACCCAGGGGGTTCATGGACTGAAGCTTTCTTT. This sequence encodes CASNPGGSWTEAFF.

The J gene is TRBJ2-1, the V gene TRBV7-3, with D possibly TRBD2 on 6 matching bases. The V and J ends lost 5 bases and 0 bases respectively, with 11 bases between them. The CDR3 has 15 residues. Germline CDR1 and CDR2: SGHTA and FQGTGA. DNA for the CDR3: TGTGCCAGCAGCCCTCTAGCGAGCTCCTACAATGAGCAGTTCTTC. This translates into CASSPLASSYNEQFF.

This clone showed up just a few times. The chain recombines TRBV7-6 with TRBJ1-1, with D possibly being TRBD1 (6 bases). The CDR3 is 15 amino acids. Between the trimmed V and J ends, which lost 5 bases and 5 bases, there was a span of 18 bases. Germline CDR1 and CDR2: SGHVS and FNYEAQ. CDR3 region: CASSPLGDTRTEAFF. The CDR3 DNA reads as TGTGCCAGCAGCCCACTGGGGGACACGAGGACTGAAGCTTTCTTT.

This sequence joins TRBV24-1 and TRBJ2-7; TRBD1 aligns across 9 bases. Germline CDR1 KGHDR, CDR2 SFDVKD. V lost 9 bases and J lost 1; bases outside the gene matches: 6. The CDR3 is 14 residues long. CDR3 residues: CATPRGTGSYEQYF. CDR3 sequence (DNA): TGTGCCACCCCCCGCGGGACAGGGTCCTACGAGCAGTACTTC.

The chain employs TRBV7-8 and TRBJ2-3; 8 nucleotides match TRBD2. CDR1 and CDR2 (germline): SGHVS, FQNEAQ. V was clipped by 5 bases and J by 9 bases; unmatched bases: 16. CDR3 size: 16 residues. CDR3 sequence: CASSGVPGLGPGTQYF. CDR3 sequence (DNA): TGTGCCAGCAGCGGAGTACCGGGACTAGGCCCGGGGACGCAGTATTTT.

Here the CDR3 DNA reads TGTGCCAGCAGGGGCGGGAGGGCCTACGAGCAGTACTTC. Translated: CASRGGRAYEQYF. The chain has TRBV3-1 (or the pseudogene TRBV3-2) and TRBJ2-7; 9 bases agree with TRBD2. The CDR3 extends over 13 amino acids. In germline, CDR1 is LGHDT, CDR2 YNNKEL (reference sequence). The V gene end was trimmed by 6 bases and the J gene end by 2 bases; junction bases not matched to a gene: 2.

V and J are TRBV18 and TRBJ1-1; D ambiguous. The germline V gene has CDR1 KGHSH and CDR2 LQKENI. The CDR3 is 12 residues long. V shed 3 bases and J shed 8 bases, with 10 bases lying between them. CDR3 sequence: CASSPSGGEAFF. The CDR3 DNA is TGTGCCAGCTCACCCTCCGGCGGGGAAGCTTTCTTT. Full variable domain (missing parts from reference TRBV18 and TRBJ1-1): NAGVMQNPRHLVRRRGQEARLRCSPMKGHSHVYWYRQLPEEGLKFMVYLQKENIIDESGMPKERFSAEFPKEGPSILRIQQVVRGDSAAYFCASSPSGGEAFFGQGTRLTVV.

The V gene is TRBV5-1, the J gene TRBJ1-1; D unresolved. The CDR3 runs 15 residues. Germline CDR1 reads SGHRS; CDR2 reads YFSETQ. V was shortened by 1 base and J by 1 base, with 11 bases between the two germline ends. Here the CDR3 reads CASSLNSRGNTEAFF. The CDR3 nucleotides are TGCGCCAGCAGCTTGAATTCCCGAGGGAACACTGAAGCTTTCTTT.

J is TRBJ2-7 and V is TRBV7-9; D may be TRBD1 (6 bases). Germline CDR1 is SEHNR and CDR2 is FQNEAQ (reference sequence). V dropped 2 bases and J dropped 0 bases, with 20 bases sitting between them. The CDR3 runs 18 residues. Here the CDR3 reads CASSLQFPTGPSSYEQYF. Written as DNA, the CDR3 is TGTGCCAGCAGCTTACAATTTCCGACAGGTCCTTCCTCCTACGAGCAGTACTTC.

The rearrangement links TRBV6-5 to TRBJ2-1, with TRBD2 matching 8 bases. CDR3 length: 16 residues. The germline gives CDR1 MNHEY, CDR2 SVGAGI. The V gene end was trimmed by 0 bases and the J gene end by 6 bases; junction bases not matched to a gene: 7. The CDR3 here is CASSYSNQAGVNEQFF. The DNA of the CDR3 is TGTGCCAGCAGTTACTCGAATCAAGCGGGAGTCAATGAGCAGTTCTTC.

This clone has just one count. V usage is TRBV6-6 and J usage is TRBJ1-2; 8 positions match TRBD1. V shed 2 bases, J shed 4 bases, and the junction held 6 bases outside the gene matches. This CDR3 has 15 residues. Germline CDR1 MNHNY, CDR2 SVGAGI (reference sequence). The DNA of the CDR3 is TGTGCCAGCAGTTACGGGCAGGGGGCCTTCTATGGCTACACCTTC. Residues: CASSYGQGAFYGYTF.

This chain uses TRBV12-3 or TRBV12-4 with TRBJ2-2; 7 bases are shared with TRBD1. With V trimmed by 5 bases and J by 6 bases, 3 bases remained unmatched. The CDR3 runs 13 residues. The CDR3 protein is CASSEQGSGELFF. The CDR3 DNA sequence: TGTGCCAGCAGTGAACAGGGGTCCGGGGAGCTGTTTTTT.

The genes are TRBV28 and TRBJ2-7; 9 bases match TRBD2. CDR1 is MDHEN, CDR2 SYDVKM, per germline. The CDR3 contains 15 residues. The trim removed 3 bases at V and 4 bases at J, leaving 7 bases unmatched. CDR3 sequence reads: CASSFPAGGRYEQYF. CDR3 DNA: TGTGCCAGCAGTTTTCCGGCGGGAGGGCGGTACGAGCAGTACTTC.

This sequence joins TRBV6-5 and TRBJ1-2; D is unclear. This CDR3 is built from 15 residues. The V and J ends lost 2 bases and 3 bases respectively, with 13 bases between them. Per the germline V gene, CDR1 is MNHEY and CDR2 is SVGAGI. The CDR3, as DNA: TGTGCCAGCAGTTACGTCTCCACTCGTGACTATGGCTACACCTTC. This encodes CASSYVSTRDYGYTF.

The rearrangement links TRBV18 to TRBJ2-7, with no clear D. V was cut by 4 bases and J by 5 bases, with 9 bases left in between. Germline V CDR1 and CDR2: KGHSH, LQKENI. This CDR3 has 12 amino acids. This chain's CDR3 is CASSLGGDEQYF. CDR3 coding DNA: TGTGCCAGCTCACTCGGCGGAGACGAGCAGTACTTC.